This is a list of T cell receptor beta chains from one sample in a study of blood T cell repertoires in COVID-19. The method was immunoSEQ multiplex PCR; TCRdb's version includes in-frame clones alone and lacks a portion of them. The sample has 130,000 to 150,000 clones; about 83% are singletons. Sequencing was carried out using PBMCs or T cells enriched from blood (not recorded which). Source of these receptors: a woman in her fifties or sixties who had been exposed to COVID-19. CDR3s include the opening cysteine and the closing phenylalanine or tryptophan. The D gene is left open where the match is weak. Clone size is given for some rows only: seen once, a few or many times, or a class if the clone is expanded.

cdr3_nt cdr3_aa j_call clone_size v_call d_call
TGTGCCAGCTCCGACGGAGGGGCGGGCTACACCTTC CASSDGGAGYTF TRBJ1-2 . TRBV7-2 .
TGTGCCAGCAGTTTGGGCGGGAGCACAGATACGCAGTATTTT CASSLGGSTDTQYF TRBJ2-3 . TRBV27 .
TGTGCCAGCAGTGACCCGGTCAGGGGGCGCGATGGCTACACCTTC CASSDPVRGRDGYTF TRBJ1-2 . TRBV25-1 TRBD1
TGTGCCAGCAGCCCACAACAGGGGTACCAAGAGACCCAGTACTTC CASSPQQGYQETQYF TRBJ2-5 . TRBV7-3 TRBD1
TGTGCCAGCAGCCAAAGCAGGACAGGGGAAGGGGGCTACACCTTC CASSQSRTGEGGYTF TRBJ1-2 few TRBV3-1/TRBV3-2 TRBD1
TGCGCCAGCAGCTCGAGGACAGGGGTAGACATGGATACCGGGGAGCTGTTTTTT CASSSRTGVDMDTGELFF TRBJ2-2 once TRBV5-1 TRBD1
TGTGCCACCAGCGGGAGCTGGAATGAGCAGTTCTTC CATSGSWNEQFF TRBJ2-1 . TRBV15 .
TGTGCCAGCAGCTTTGGGGGCAGGCCTCGTCCGGGGATGGGCTACACCTTC CASSFGGRPRPGMGYTF TRBJ1-2 . TRBV5-4 .
TGTGCCAGCAGTACCACCGGGACAATAAATCAGCCCCAGCATTTT CASSTTGTINQPQHF TRBJ1-5 . TRBV6-6 .
TGCGCCAGCAGTGCGCAGGGGACCTACAATGAGCAGTTCTTC CASSAQGTYNEQFF TRBJ2-1 . TRBV10-1 .
TGTGCCAGCAGGCCGCTGGACAGGGATGGAAACACCATATATTTT CASRPLDRDGNTIYF TRBJ1-3 few TRBV6-5 TRBD1
TGTGCCAGCAGCTCATCCGTGTCCAGTTTCGGGTATGGCTACACCTTC CASSSSVSSFGYGYTF TRBJ1-2 once TRBV7-9 .
TGTGCCAGCAGCTTAGGTTGGCGGGGAGATCACAATGAGCAGTTCTTC CASSLGWRGDHNEQFF TRBJ2-1 once TRBV11-2 .
TGTGCCAGCAGCTTACAACCCTTGACAGGGGGTGTTTCACCCCTCCACTTT CASSLQPLTGGVSPLHF TRBJ1-6 . TRBV11-2 TRBD1
TGTGCCTGGAGTACCCAGGGAATGCAGCCCCAGCATTTT CAWSTQGMQPQHF TRBJ1-5 few TRBV30 .
TGTGCCAGCAGCGTAGGATCTAGCGGGAGCTCCTACAATGAGCAGTTCTTC CASSVGSSGSSYNEQFF TRBJ2-1 . TRBV9 TRBD2
TGTGCCAGCAGCCAAGTCAGGGTGAGCACCGGGGAGCTGTTTTTT CASSQVRVSTGELFF TRBJ2-2 . TRBV14 .
TGTGCCAGCAGCGGGGGACAGGGCAACTATGGCTACACCTTC CASSGGQGNYGYTF TRBJ1-2 . TRBV5-4 TRBD1
TGTGCCAGCAGCTTGGGGGCCAGGCAAGAGACCCAGTACTTC CASSLGARQETQYF TRBJ2-5 . TRBV5-4 .
TGTGCCAGCAGGGCTCTTCGTGGCTCCTACGAGCAGTACTTC CASRALRGSYEQYF TRBJ2-7 once TRBV11-2 .
TGTGCCAGCGGGAGTAGCGGGAGCCACAATGAGCAGTTCTTC CASGSSGSHNEQFF TRBJ2-1 . TRBV27 TRBD2
TGTGCCAGCAAGGTGGTAGCGGGGTACACCGGGGAGCTGTTTTTT CASKVVAGYTGELFF TRBJ2-2 . TRBV2 TRBD2
TGTGCCAGCATCTCGAGACTATACAATGAGCAGTTCTTC CASISRLYNEQFF TRBJ2-1 few TRBV6-5 .
TGTGCCAGTGGGGGACAGGGGGAAGGCTACACCTTC CASGGQGEGYTF TRBJ1-2 . TRBV19 TRBD1
TGTGCCAGCAGCTCCTTAGCGGGGCCCACAGATACGCAGTATTTT CASSSLAGPTDTQYF TRBJ2-3 . TRBV7-2 TRBD2
TGTGCCAGTAGGGAGGGCGGAGCACTTAATTCACCCCTCCACTTT CASREGGALNSPLHF TRBJ1-6 . TRBV19 .
TGTGCCAGCAGCTTCGGGAACACTGAAGCTTTCTTT CASSFGNTEAFF TRBJ1-1 . TRBV7-3 .
TGTGCCAGCAGCCAAGACCGGAACAGGGCCACCGGGGAGCTGTTTTTT CASSQDRNRATGELFF TRBJ2-2 . TRBV3-1/TRBV3-2 .
TGTGCTAGTGGTTCCCGCCCGCGGGAAAAACTGTTTTTT CASGSRPREKLFF TRBJ1-4 . TRBV12-5 .
TGCGCCAGCTCCAACCCGGACACCATATATTTT CASSNPDTIYF TRBJ1-3 . TRBV10-2 .
TGTGCCAGCTCTACTAGCGGGAGGACCACAGATACGCAGTATTTT CASSTSGRTTDTQYF TRBJ2-3 . TRBV18 TRBD2
TGCAGCGCCCAAAAGGGCGCCGAGGGCTATGGCTACACCTTC CSAQKGAEGYGYTF TRBJ1-2 . TRBV29-1 .
TGTGCCAGCAGCTTAGTTTCAGGAGGTGGTCATACGCAGTATTTT CASSLVSGGGHTQYF TRBJ2-3 . TRBV7-9 .
TGTGCCAGCAGCCCTACAGACACAGGGGGCGGCGAAGCTTTCTTT CASSPTDTGGGEAFF TRBJ1-1 . TRBV5-4 TRBD1
TGTGCCAGTAGTTTAACCGCCGGGACTAGCGGGAGTACAGATACGCAGTATTTT CASSLTAGTSGSTDTQYF TRBJ2-3 . TRBV19 TRBD2
TGTGCCAGCAGCCCAAATCTCGGGGGAGAGACCCAGTACTTC CASSPNLGGETQYF TRBJ2-5 . TRBV4-2 .
TGCGCCAGCAGCCAAGAAGGGCTCAGGGCGAGTTGGGCTGAAGCTTTCTTT CASSQEGLRASWAEAFF TRBJ1-1 . TRBV4-1 .
TGTGCCAGCAGCCAACAGGGGTTCACCGGGGAGCTGTTTTTT CASSQQGFTGELFF TRBJ2-2 . TRBV4-2 .
TGTGCCAGCAGCCAACCGGGGCTAGCGGAGAGGAACCCCTACGAGCAGTACTTC CASSQPGLAERNPYEQYF TRBJ2-7 once TRBV7-7 TRBD2
TGTGCCAGCACCCTGGGGAGGGGGTCTGGAAACACCATATATTTT CASTLGRGSGNTIYF TRBJ1-3 . TRBV11-2 .
TGTGCCAGCTCACCCCTCGGTAGCAATCAGCCCCAGCATTTT CASSPLGSNQPQHF TRBJ1-5 . TRBV18 .
TGCGCCAGCAGCCAAGCAGGGAACACTGAAGCTTTCTTT CASSQAGNTEAFF TRBJ1-1 . TRBV4-3 .
TGTGCCAGTAGTATAGCTCGGACAGGGGGCAACGACGAGCAGTACTTC CASSIARTGGNDEQYF TRBJ2-7 . TRBV19 TRBD1
TGTGCCAGCAGCGTTGCGGCGTTGGATACGCAGTATTTT CASSVAALDTQYF TRBJ2-3 few TRBV9 .
TGCAGCGTTGAACGGCCAGACACCACCTACAATGAGCAGTTCTTC CSVERPDTTYNEQFF TRBJ2-1 . TRBV29-1 .
TGTGCCAGCAGCCCAAAAGCGGGAGTCATAGATACGCAGTATTTT CASSPKAGVIDTQYF TRBJ2-3 . TRBV6-6 TRBD2
TGTGCCAGCAGAGTCACAGGGGCCAATCAGCCCCAGCATTTT CASRVTGANQPQHF TRBJ1-5 . TRBV6-5 TRBD1
TGCAGCGCCGAAGGGCAGGGGGCGAGATTTGCAATGAACACTGAAGCTTTCTTT CSAEGQGARFAMNTEAFF TRBJ1-1 . TRBV29-1 TRBD1
TGTGCCAGCAGCCGAGAGGTCCGCCACCCAACCCAGTACTTC CASSREVRHPTQYF TRBJ2-5 . TRBV7-6 .
TGTGCCAGCAGCCCACCAGGGGGGCTGCACTATGGCTACACCTTC CASSPPGGLHYGYTF TRBJ1-2 . TRBV27 TRBD1